The sequence of this TCR beta chain was determined in a study of T cells in Graves' hyperthyroidism and ophthalmopathy (dated by TCRdb to the late 2010s). Describing the broader study: Peripheral blood was collected at initial diagnosis, before any treatment. The paper reports TCR Vbeta CDR3 sequencing of 140 or so peripheral blood samples: 43 ophthalmopathy, 75 to 80 hyperthyroidism and around 17 progressor patients. The study also compared thyroid tissue and blood T-cell repertoires from about 6 Graves' hyperthyroidism patients. The 75 to 100 discovery patients were randomly split 7:3 into training and test sets. A discovery cohort of approximately 97 patients, about 43 with Graves' ophthalmopathy and about 58 with stable Graves' hyperthyroidism, was used to find distinguishing TCR V-J signatures. Whether ophthalmopathy could be predicted prospectively was tested in an independent validation cohort made up of about 20 hyperthyroidism patients plus 17 patients who later progressed to ophthalmopathy. After sampling, hyperthyroidism patients received methimazole starting at 30 mg daily, and ophthalmopathy patients received high-dose intravenous methylprednisolone.

Broad study findings and their caveats: In validation, the model predicted progression to ophthalmopathy a median of 6.5 months before onset, with approximately 71% sensitivity and 72.22% specificity. Blood samples also contained most of the expanded thyroid clonotypes (frequency above 0.001), which suggests that blood repertoires may reflect thyroid immune responses. No statistical method was used to fix the sample size in advance, and group allocation was not hidden from the investigators. In cross-validation, a model built on a 13 V-J signature told ophthalmopathy apart from stable hyperthyroidism with approximately 91% sensitivity and about 81% specificity, and in testing the same model reached 80%/75%.

The TCR beta CDR3 regions were amplified from the RNA transcripts. The first round of RT-PCR for the TCR CDR3 was performed with the HTBI primer set and the Qiagen OneStep RT-PCR kit. Libraries were constructed in a second round of multiplex PCR, after which size selection and purification were performed. The libraries were sequenced on an Illumina HiSeq2000 using paired-end 100 bp reads. The source study handled its data this way. SOAPnuke was used to process the raw data, throwing out any read that contained adapters or uncalled bases, had a mean Phred below 15, or lacked an exact constant-primer or identifier match. COPE v1.2.5 was used to merge high-quality paired reads, and clonotypes were defined as unique nucleotide sequences. Clonotypes were aligned to IMGT TRBV, TRBD and TRBJ reference segments using MiTCR v1.1. Only V-J combinations with frequency above 0.0001, covering about 99% of repertoires, were analysed. A TCS score was defined as the ratio of F50 (clonal expansion) to E x V (chaos), with BLOSUM62-based TCRdist applied between CDR3 peptides within each V-J. Welch's t-statistics and random forest reduced some 510 V-J features to about 12, which were used in a naive Bayes classifier (R e1071). Through fastp at Q25 and MiXCR, TCRdb rebuilt clones from the public reads, retaining in-frame beta chains. Entries are consolidated by CDR3 protein sequence, retaining the most common genes and DNA. The V and J calls follow TCRdb's processing rather than the paper's. The sample table lists some 490,000 distinct CDR3 sequences, around a fifth of them with a count of one. Under 55% of the sample rests with the top ten.

In the ophthalmopathy patients, disease was moderately to severely active, with a Clinical Activity Score of 3 or more, a NOSPECS grade of 4 or more, and a duration of less than 3 months. The study excluded patients with uncontrolled infections, other autoimmune diseases, pregnancy or lactation. Diagnoses were based on clinical symptoms, serum thyroxine and TRAb, thyroid ultrasound and orbital computed tomography. PBMCs were separated from 8 to 10 ml of fresh peripheral blood using Ficoll-Paque density gradient centrifugation. Total RNA was extracted with Trizol reagent, and quality was checked on an Agilent 2100 Bioanalyzer. Reading from cysteine to phenylalanine, the CDR3 counts 14 amino acids. Left in the record is the CDR3 DNA by itself, 42 bases read in frame from the first base. The germline V gene specifies MNHNS as CDR1 and SASEGT as CDR2. The V end loses 6 bases and the J end loses 1 base, and a stretch of 10 bases separates them.

This clonotype appeared many times. Its antigen remains undetermined. No base-level quality is on record; no much larger clone is a single base apart. Sample: blood. The rearranged segments are TRBV6-1 and TRBJ1-5; perhaps TRBD1 is the D gene, with 6 bases matching. The sequence was obtained from a woman in her 70s with Graves' ophthalmopathy. The CDR3 has the sequence CASSEQGSNQPQHF. The DNA sequence follows: TGTGCCAGCAGCGAACAGGGAAGCAATCAGCCCCAGCATTTT.